This is a list of T cell receptor beta chains from one sample in a study of graft-versus-host responses after intestinal transplantation. These TCRs' antigens remain unknown. Measured with immunoSEQ multiplex PCR; TCRdb has only the in-frame clones, and not every one. This table has about 41,000 clones, approximately 96% appearing once. This sample comprised unstimulated CD8+ T cells sorted from spleen or lymph node cells, obtained before transplant. The receptor source for this set is a human donor who was the organ donor for an intestinal transplant. Each CDR3 is given without its conserved first and last residue. The D gene is left open where the match is weak.

CDR3 protein | D gene | V gene
ASSYRGEQY | . | TRBV6-5
ASSSGTAPYEQY | TRBD1 | TRBV5-1
ASSVDRRYSGANVLT | TRBD1 | TRBV6-1
ASGRTGGNQPQH | TRBD1 | TRBV2
ASSEGAPEQY | . | TRBV2
ASSVGQRVGNEQF | . | TRBV5-1
ASSLWVGEGYT | . | TRBV7-6
ASGLAPTGLLSYEQY | . | TRBV12-5
ASTPDFYQETQY | . | TRBV25-1
AISESGDGYT | . | TRBV10-3
ASSLETGMYYGYT | TRBD1 | TRBV5-1
AISERARGSAEAF | . | TRBV10-3
ASSPNSGAYEQY | . | TRBV27
ASSLEETQY | . | TRBV13
SVGSTGEGWAF | TRBD1 | TRBV29-1
AISEDPGQDYEQY | TRBD1 | TRBV10-3
AWSAGTGITDTQY | TRBD1 | TRBV30
ASSLYPYWSNEQF | . | TRBV10-2
ASSQDFRAGELF | . | TRBV14
SVPYRGTDSPLH | TRBD1 | TRBV29-1
ASSEEAELNNYGYT | . | TRBV6-1
ASRSAYGGSYEY | . | TRBV6-5
ASSSPGGAGGQGDTQY | TRBD2 | TRBV5-4
AIRGTGGTGELF | TRBD1 | TRBV10-3
ASSQDGQGNSPLH | TRBD1 | TRBV4-3
ASITRQGLNTGELF | . | TRBV2
ASSQLDGYSGSYEQY | . | TRBV4-2
AGSLAGAGIEQF | . | TRBV5-1
ASTAGVGSYNEQF | . | TRBV7-9
ASTLSFSYNSPLH | . | TRBV27
ATSRGQGNYGYT | TRBD1 | TRBV15